This paragraph reports one T cell receptor beta chain. This record belongs to a study of blood T cells in healthy people across ages. Across the study: About one barcoded beta molecule was captured per two T cells (by template switching).

CDR3 length: 18 residues. The V and J ends lost 5 bases and 0 bases respectively, with 20 bases between them. Next came a second PCR, run for about 7 to 12 cycles, which used a sample-barcoded 5' primer along with a J-beta primer mix. TCRdb passed the 5' RACE reads through MiXCR, listing each CDR3 protein once. The table shows about 1.1 million distinct CDR3 sequences, with less than 45% occurring only once. The sequence was obtained from a man younger than 35 in good health. What was sequenced was blood. The chain couples TRBV12-3 or TRBV12-4 to TRBJ1-5; D might be TRBD1 (5 bases). CDR3 region: CASSGLGPTSYSNQPQHF. In DNA form, the CDR3 reads TGTGCCAGCAGTGGGTTGGGGCCCACTTCTTATAGCAATCAGCCCCAGCATTTT.